One and the same sample provided the 8 T cell receptor beta chains below, sequenced in a study of shared clonotypes between healthy human individuals. The protocol was immunoSEQ multiplex PCR, while the TCRdb copy is restricted to in-frame clones and leaves out a portion. The top ten clones hold roughly a tenth of a sample with roughly 170,000 clones, 66% of them seen once. The sample consisted of memory CD4+ T cells sorted from blood. The subset denotes: CD45RA-negative fraction. The receptors stem from a man aged 25 to 40 in good health.

The genes are TRBV15 and TRBJ2-7; TRBD2 aligns across 7 bases. CDR3 size: 12 residues. CDR1 is LNHNV, CDR2 YYDKDF, per germline (reference sequence). J was trimmed by 4 bases and V by 5 bases; bases with no gene match: 2. The CDR3 DNA reads TGTGCCACCAGCCGGGACTATTACGAGCAGTACTTC. Encoded protein: CATSRDYYEQYF.

This clone has only a few counts. As DNA, the CDR3 is TGTGCCAGTAGTACCGACAGGGGCGGCTACACCTTC. Translating gives CASSTDRGGYTF. This chain links TRBV19 with TRBJ1-2; 8 bases map to TRBD1. CDR1 is LNHDA and CDR2 is SQIVND in the germline V gene (reference sequence). Germline trimming cut 4 bases from V and 8 bases from J; bases unmatched to any gene: 3. This CDR3 has 12 amino acids.

The chain combines TRBV7-9 with TRBJ2-7; D ambiguous. Per germline, CDR1 SEHNR and CDR2 FQNEAQ (reference sequence). The CDR3 covers 13 residues. The germline V and J ends were trimmed by 3 bases and 5 bases, with 11 bases remaining between them. CDR3 in amino acids: CASSLDGLHEQYF. The CDR3 DNA follows: TGTGCCAGCAGCTTGGACGGGCTTCACGAGCAGTACTTC.

The chain joins TRBV6-1 to TRBJ1-1; D gene ambiguous. Germline CDR1 MNHNS, CDR2 SASEGT. The CDR3 contains 15 residues. V was pared by 7 bases and J by 4 bases, with 19 bases between. CDR3 coding DNA: TGTGCCAGCACCAGACATTGGGGTGAGAGCACTGAAGCTTTCTTT. This sequence encodes CASTRHWGESTEAFF.

The chain carries TRBV29-1 and TRBJ2-7, with D perhaps matching TRBD1 (7 bases). The CDR3 is made up of 13 amino acids. V gave up 6 bases and J gave up 3 bases, with 15 bases separating them. The V gene's germline CDR1 is SQVTM and CDR2 ANQGSEA. CDR3 in DNA: TGCAGCGTCAGGGGGGAGGTGGGCTACGAGCAGTACTTC. Its translation is CSVRGEVGYEQYF.

Turning to this clone: Other nucleotide sequences in the sample specify the same CDR3. The chain is built from TRBV6-6 and TRBJ2-5; D is ambiguous. V shed 2 bases and J shed 5 bases, with 6 bases lying between them. Germline-derived CDR1 and CDR2 are MNHNY and SVGAGI (reference sequence). This CDR3 has 12 amino acids. The CDR3 DNA follows: TGTGCCAGCAGTTACAGTCAGGAGACCCAGTACTTC. As protein: CASSYSQETQYF.

This clone appeared a few times. Other DNA variants within this sample encode the same CDR3. The chain links TRBV29-1 to TRBJ1-3; D is unresolved. Germline V gene lookup returns CDR1 SQVTM and CDR2 ANQGSEA. The ends were cut back, 4 bases at V and 0 bases at J, with 10 bases in the middle. The CDR3 extends over 14 amino acids. CDR3 loop: CSVGLGHSGNTIYF. In nucleotides, the CDR3 is TGCAGCGTTGGTTTAGGGCACTCTGGAAACACCATATATTTT.

The rearrangement joins TRBV2 to TRBJ2-3, with D possibly TRBD1 on 5 matching bases. The V gene lost 7 bases and the J gene lost 5 bases, with 10 bases spanning the gap. Per germline, CDR1 SNHLY and CDR2 FYNNEI. The CDR3 contains 12 residues. The chain's CDR3 is CASKGDGDTQYF. For the CDR3, the DNA is TGTGCCAGCAAAGGGGATGGAGATACGCAGTATTTT. Full variable domain (missing parts from reference TRBV2 and TRBJ2-3): EPEVTQTPSHQVTQMGQEVILRCVPISNHLYFYWYRQILGQKVEFLVSFYNNEISEKSEIFDDQFSVERPDGSNFTLKIRSTKLEDSAMYFCASKGDGDTQYFGPGTRLTVL.